The 25 T cell receptor beta chains below were found in one sample sequenced in a study of T cells after yellow fever vaccination. TCRdb ran MiXCR on the 5' RACE reads and lists one entry per CDR3 protein. The repertoire includes 150,000 to 200,000 distinct CDR3 sequences, about a tenth of them detected once, and about a third sits in the top ten. This specimen consisted of CD8+ T cells sorted from PBMCs, obtained 45 days after the yellow fever booster vaccination. These receptors were collected from a man between 18 and 29 years old who received the YFV17D yellow fever vaccine.

The chain has TRBV6-1 and TRBJ1-6; 9 nucleotides align to TRBD1. The CDR3 extends over 14 amino acids. Trimming at V came to 6 bases and at J to 9 bases, leaving 6 bases not matched to a gene. Germline V gene lookup returns CDR1 MNHNS and CDR2 SASEGT. The CDR3 here is CASREGQGGSPLHF. The CDR3 DNA follows: TGTGCCAGCAGGGAGGGACAGGGTGGTTCACCCCTCCACTTT.

This clonotype was found a few times. The chain carries TRBV7-9 and TRBJ1-4; D is undetermined. V was shortened by 5 bases and J by 5 bases, with 21 bases between the two germline ends. CDR1 SEHNR and CDR2 FQNEAQ come from the germline V gene (reference sequence). This CDR3 is built from 17 residues. This CDR3 is CASSRYSRVEENEKLFF. CDR3 nucleotides: TGTGCCAGCAGCCGCTACAGCCGCGTTGAAGAAAATGAAAAACTGTTTTTT.

This chain uses TRBV21-1 with TRBJ2-7; the table's D gene call, TRBD1, was not cross checked with the DNA. TRBV21-1 is a pseudogene segment. The CDR3 extends over 14 amino acids. CDR3 region: CASPTGGRLGEQYF. Written as DNA, the CDR3 is TGTGCCAGCCCGACGGGGGGAAGGTTGGGTGAGCAGTACTTC.

The V gene is TRBV7-6, the J gene TRBJ2-7, with a possible D match to TRBD2 (6 bases). In germline, CDR1 is SGHVS, CDR2 FNYEAQ. V lost 2 bases, J lost 7 bases, and 12 bases lay in between. The length of the CDR3 is 13 residues. DNA for the CDR3: TGTGCCAGCAGCTTATACCCGGGGGAAGAGCAGTACTTC. Residues: CASSLYPGEEQYF.

The chain has TRBV6-2 or TRBV6-3 and TRBJ2-7; D gene unclear. V was clipped by 10 bases and J by 0 bases, with 13 bases between them. The germline gives CDR1 MNHEY, CDR2 SVGEGT. The CDR3 has 13 residues. The CDR3, as DNA: TGTGCCACCCGAACCCCGAGCTCCTACGAGCAGTACTTC. Its translation: CATRTPSSYEQYF.

This clonotype was picked up many times. The chain combines TRBV10-3 with TRBJ2-2; 7 bases map to TRBD2. Germline V lookup: CDR1 ENHRY, CDR2 SYGVKD. The CDR3 is made up of 13 amino acids. J gave up 5 bases and V 11 bases, and 8 bases lay outside the gene matches. The CDR3 nucleotides read TGTGCCGCAGGGAGGGAAGGAACCGGGGAGCTGTTTTTT. The encoded protein is CAAGREGTGELFF.

The chain joins TRBV7-2 to TRBJ1-2; D remains unclear. Per the germline V gene, CDR1 is SGHTA and CDR2 is FQGNSA. The V end lost 3 bases, the J end lost 8 bases, and 7 bases lay between the germline ends. The CDR3 extends over 11 amino acids. This CDR3 is CASSFLIGYTF. CDR3 nucleotide sequence: TGTGCCAGCAGCTTCTTGATCGGCTACACCTTC.

The chain combines TRBV9 with TRBJ2-3, with D possibly TRBD2 on 6 matching bases. Trimming cost V 0 bases and J 2 bases, with 13 bases left between them. The CDR3 length is 16 residues. In germline, CDR1 is SGDLS, CDR2 YYNGEE. CDR3 loop: CASSVGVRGTTDTQYF. In nucleotides, the CDR3 is TGTGCCAGCAGCGTAGGTGTGCGGGGTACCACAGATACGCAGTATTTT.

This clonotype has more than one count but fewer than ten. The chain recombines TRBV6-2 or TRBV6-3 with TRBJ1-1; D is possibly TRBD1 (5 bases). CDR1 is MNHEY and CDR2 is SVGEGT in the germline V gene. Trimming pared 8 bases from V and 5 bases from J, leaving 12 bases between. CDR3 size: 12 residues. CDR3 nucleotides: TGTGCCAGCGGCGGGGGAGGAACTGAAGCTTTCTTT. Amino acid sequence: CASGGGGTEAFF.

J is TRBJ2-5 and V is TRBV6-5; TRBD1 might be the D (6 bases). The CDR3 runs to 13 residues. The V end was cut by 7 bases, the J end by 5 bases, with 14 bases between. Germline CDR1 MNHEY, CDR2 SVGAGI. CDR3 nucleotide sequence: TGTGCCAGCAACGTCAGGGGCGTCGAGACCCAGTACTTC. Its translation is CASNVRGVETQYF.

In this sample, this clonotype turned up a few times. This rearrangement joins TRBV14 to TRBJ2-1, with D possibly called TRBD1 or TRBD2 (5 bases each). CDR3 size: 15 residues. Trimming took off 1 base at V and 6 bases at J, with 13 bases between the two ends. Germline loops: CDR1 SGHDN, CDR2 FVKESK. The CDR3 is CASSQGRGTVNEQFF. In DNA, the CDR3 is TGTGCCAGCAGCCAAGGTCGAGGGACGGTCAATGAGCAGTTCTTC.

This clonotype was counted between two and nine times. The rearrangement uses TRBV4-1 and TRBJ2-5; TRBD2 matches at 8 bases. V shed 4 bases and J 5 bases; nucleotides not matched to a gene: 9. Germline V gene sequence: CDR1 MGHRA, CDR2 YSYEKL. The CDR3 runs to 15 residues. CDR3 nucleotide sequence: TGCGCCAGCAGCCGCGGCGGGGGGATATGGGAGACCCAGTACTTC. It translates to CASSRGGGIWETQYF.

This clonotype has more than one count but fewer than ten. The chain is built from TRBV5-1 and TRBJ2-7, with 7 nucleotides matching TRBD1. Germline CDR1 reads SGHRS; CDR2 reads YFSETQ. The CDR3 runs 14 residues. V trimming: 6 bases; J trimming: 5 bases; junction bases outside the gene matches: 11. The CDR3 nucleotides read TGCGCCAGCACCCCGGGGCAGGGGGACCACGAGCAGTACTTC. Protein product: CASTPGQGDHEQYF.

This clonotype was counted only a few times. The chain links TRBV12-3 or TRBV12-4 to TRBJ2-2; the match to TRBD1 covers 9 bases. The CDR3 spans 15 residues. V lost 5 bases to trimming and J lost 4 bases; unmatched junction nucleotides: 5. CDR3 sequence reads: CASSRTGEATGELFF. The CDR3 DNA reads as TGTGCCAGCAGTCGGACAGGGGAGGCCACCGGGGAGCTGTTTTTT.

This clonotype has more than one count but fewer than ten. This chain joins TRBV7-9 and TRBJ2-3; D may be TRBD1 (6 bases). CDR1 is SEHNR, CDR2 FQNEAQ, per germline (reference sequence). The V gene lost 1 base and the J gene lost 2 bases, with 13 bases spanning the gap. The CDR3 is 16 amino acids. CDR3 sequence: CASSLGSGASTDTQYF. CDR3 nucleotide sequence: TGTGCCAGCAGCTTAGGTTCAGGGGCCTCCACAGATACGCAGTATTTT.

This clonotype was found once. This chain uses TRBV7-9 with TRBJ2-3; 9 nucleotides align to TRBD2. The germline gives CDR1 SEHNR, CDR2 FQNEAQ (reference sequence). The ends lost 7 bases at V and 0 bases at J; junction bases unmatched: 14. CDR3 length: 18 residues. CDR3 in DNA: TGTGCCAGCACCATCGTAGGGCGGGGGGGCGCTAGCACAGATACGCAGTATTTT. Translation: CASTIVGRGGASTDTQYF.

V gene TRBV6-6 combines with J gene TRBJ2-7; D is unclear. Germline CDR1 MNHNY, CDR2 SVGAGI (reference sequence). CDR3 length: 12 amino acids. Trimming shortened V by 7 bases and J by 3 bases, and 10 bases separated the two germline ends. CDR3 loop: CASKQGDYEQYV. The CDR3 DNA follows: TGTGCCAGCAAACAAGGAGACTACGAGCAGTACGTC.

V and J are TRBV7-9 and TRBJ2-1; the match to TRBD1 covers 8 bases. Germline V gene sequence: CDR1 SEHNR, CDR2 FQNEAQ (reference sequence). This CDR3 contains 15 residues. V lost 1 base, J lost 7 bases, and 6 bases stayed unmatched. This CDR3 reads CASSLGQGAQNEQFF. The CDR3 bases are TGTGCCAGCAGCTTAGGGCAGGGGGCGCAAAATGAGCAGTTCTTC.

At least ten counts were recorded for this clonotype. V and J are TRBV7-8 and TRBJ1-1; a weak D match, TRBD1 (6 bases). Germline assignment: CDR1 SGHVS and CDR2 FQNEAQ. V shed 2 bases and J shed 0 bases, with 25 bases lying between them. The CDR3 spans 20 residues. The chain's CDR3 is CASSLPRQTGLRGMNTEAFF. CDR3 DNA: TGTGCCAGCAGCTTACCTCGTCAGACAGGCCTACGCGGGATGAACACTGAAGCTTTCTTT.

This clonotype was detected a few times. The CDR3 bases are TGTGCCAGCGGACCTGGGACAGGGTATGGCTACACCTTC. Translating it yields CASGPGTGYGYTF. V is TRBV6-5 and J is TRBJ1-2; TRBD1 matches at 9 bases. The CDR3 sequence is 13 residues long. With 8 bases clipped from V and 5 bases from J, the junction kept 6 bases outside the gene matches. The germline V gene has CDR1 MNHEY and CDR2 SVGAGI.

This clonotype was seen repeatedly, ten times or more. The J gene is TRBJ2-1, the V gene TRBV2, with D uncertain. V was pared by 5 bases and J by 6 bases, with 5 bases between. The V gene's germline CDR1 is SNHLY and CDR2 FYNNEI. The CDR3 has 11 residues. The chain's CDR3 is CASSFPNEQFF. The CDR3 bases are TGTGCCAGCAGTTTTCCCAATGAGCAGTTCTTC.

The chain couples TRBV4-3 to TRBJ2-5; 10 bases map to TRBD2. This CDR3 contains 17 residues. After removal of 1 base from V and 5 bases from J, the junction contained 10 bases not matched to a gene. Per germline, CDR1 LGHNA and CDR2 YSLEER. The CDR3 loop reads CASSQVTSGDARETQYF. The DNA for the CDR3 is TGCGCCAGCAGCCAAGTAACTAGCGGGGACGCCCGGGAGACCCAGTACTTC.

The chain links TRBV7-8 to TRBJ2-7; no clear D. Trimming stripped 1 base from V and 1 base from J, with 5 bases between. The CDR3 loop spans 13 amino acids. Germline CDR1 reads SGHVS; CDR2 reads FQNEAQ. Here the CDR3 reads CASSLGLSYEQYV. CDR3 DNA sequence: TGTGCCAGCAGCTTAGGACTGTCCTACGAGCAGTACGTC.

The rearrangement links TRBV13 to TRBJ2-3, with 7 bases lining up with TRBD1. Germline assignment: CDR1 PRHDT and CDR2 FYEKMQ (reference sequence). Unmatched junction bases numbered 12, after V lost 5 bases and J lost 4 bases. The CDR3 loop spans 16 amino acids. CDR3 residues: CASSLTTGSLPDTQYF. As DNA, the CDR3 is TGTGCCAGCAGCCTGACGACAGGGAGTCTCCCAGATACGCAGTATTTT.

This chain links TRBV7-9 with TRBJ2-7; 10 nucleotides align to TRBD2. V shed 5 bases and J 11 bases; nucleotides not matched to a gene: 12. In germline, CDR1 is SEHNR, CDR2 FQNEAQ (reference sequence). This CDR3 is 14 amino acids long. CDR3 in DNA: TGTGCCAGCAGCCCACGTGAGCTAGCGGGGGTCGAGTACTTC. The encoded protein is CASSPRELAGVEYF.